Below are 16 T cell receptor beta chains sequenced from a single sample in a study of ipilimumab plus nivolumab after autologous stem cell transplantation. The repertoire was sequenced with immunoSEQ multiplex PCR; TCRdb's copy has only in-frame clones and lacks some. The sample lists about 15,000 clones; roughly 74% were seen once. The sample here was PBMCs, taken in a trial of ipilimumab plus nivolumab as post-transplant consolidation. Every receptor here comes from a male donor with primary mediastinal lymphoma.

This chain uses TRBV30 with TRBJ1-2; 8 nucleotides agree with TRBD1. Germline assignment: CDR1 GTSNPN and CDR2 SVGIG (reference sequence). CDR3 length: 13 amino acids. V dropped 2 bases and J dropped 4; count of bases not matched to a gene: 3. The CDR3 DNA reads TGTGCCTGGAGTCACAGGGGGACCTATGGCTACACCTTC. Translated, it gives CAWSHRGTYGYTF.

The chain is built from TRBV9 and TRBJ2-2, with TRBD1 identical over 8 bases. Trimming cost V 0 bases and J 1 base; bases outside gene matches: 2. CDR1 is SGDLS and CDR2 is YYNGEE in the germline V gene. The CDR3 length is 16 residues. The CDR3 is CASSVGDRRNTGELFF. In nucleotides, the CDR3 is TGTGCCAGCAGCGTAGGGGACAGGAGGAACACCGGGGAGCTGTTTTTT.

The chain has TRBV18 and TRBJ2-7, with 9 bases matching TRBD2. Germline V gene sequence: CDR1 KGHSH, CDR2 LQKENI. There are 16 residues in the CDR3. J lost 3 bases, V lost 3 bases, and 9 bases had no gene match. CDR3 bases: TGTGCCAGCTCACCCTTGGTGGTAGCGGGAGACTACGAGCAGTACTTC. This gives the protein CASSPLVVAGDYEQYF. Combining the CDR3 with reference TRBV18 and TRBJ2-7 gives the whole variable domain NAGVMQNPRHLVRRRGQEARLRCSPMKGHSHVYWYRQLPEEGLKFMVYLQKENIIDESGMPKERFSAEFPKEGPSILRIQQVVRGDSAAYFCASSPLVVAGDYEQYFGPGTRLTVT.

The chain combines TRBV15 with TRBJ1-5, with D uncertain. The length of the CDR3 is 15 residues. CDR1 is LNHNV, CDR2 YYDKDF, per germline (reference sequence). Trimming took off 0 bases at V and 1 base at J, with 7 bases between the two ends. The CDR3 DNA sequence: TGTGCCACCAGCAGAGATCCGGGAAGCAATCAGCCCCAGCATTTT. Translating gives CATSRDPGSNQPQHF. Full variable domain (rest looked up from reference TRBV15 and TRBJ1-5): DAMVIQNPRYQVTQFGKPVTLSCSQTLNHNVMYWYQQKSSQAPKLLFHYYDKDFNNEADTPDNFQSRRPNTSFCFLDIRSPGLGDTAMYLCATSRDPGSNQPQHFGDGTRLSIL.

The rearrangement uses TRBV10-3 and TRBJ2-7, with D maybe TRBD1 (6 bases). Germline V gene lookup returns CDR1 ENHRY and CDR2 SYGVKD. Trimming removed 2 bases at V and 9 bases at J, with 23 bases between. CDR3 length: 16 amino acids. The CDR3 here is CAISERAGASATGQYF. CDR3 coding DNA: TGTGCCATCAGTGAGCGAGCAGGGGCCTCCGCTACGGGGCAGTACTTC.

This clone was seen a few times. The chain has TRBV5-6 and TRBJ2-5; D is uncertain. The germline gives CDR1 SGHDT, CDR2 YYEEEE. The CDR3 sequence is 17 residues long. Trimming took 1 base from V and 3 from J, leaving 19 bases between them. CDR3 sequence: CASSLSYREITKETQYF. In DNA form, the CDR3 reads TGTGCCAGCAGCTTGAGCTACAGAGAAATCACAAAAGAGACCCAGTACTTC.

A few counts support this clone. The chain is built from TRBV28 and TRBJ1-2; a possible D gene is TRBD1 (6 bases). CDR3 size: 14 residues. Trimming took off 8 bases at V and 2 bases at J, with 15 bases between the two ends. Germline values: CDR1 MDHEN, CDR2 SYDVKM. CDR3 nucleotide sequence: TGTGCCAGCCACCTAGGGGGGGCGAACTATGGCTACACCTTC. Residues: CASHLGGANYGYTF.

In the case of this clone: This may be a read error: a much more frequent sequence differs by one nucleotide. The CDR3 nucleotides read TGTGCCAGCAGCAACGGGGGGTGGACTTCACCCCCCCACTTT. This encodes CASSNGGWTSPPHF. The chain combines TRBV11-2 with TRBJ1-6; tentatively, D is TRBD1 (5 bases). Germline V gene lookup returns CDR1 SGHAT and CDR2 FQNNGV. CDR3 length: 14 residues.

The rearrangement links TRBV27 to TRBJ2-7, with 12 bases matching TRBD2. The ends lost 3 bases at V and 4 bases at J; junction bases unmatched: 1. The CDR3 runs to 14 residues. From germline, CDR1 is MNHEY and CDR2 SMNVEV (reference sequence). In DNA form, the CDR3 reads TGTGCCAGCAGTTTGGGGACTAGCGGGTACGAGCAGTACTTC. Encoded protein: CASSLGTSGYEQYF.

V gene TRBV15 combines with J gene TRBJ1-6; no clear D gene. The CDR3 runs to 17 residues. The germline gives CDR1 LNHNV, CDR2 YYDKDF (reference sequence). The V and J ends lost 3 bases and 0 bases respectively, with 12 bases between them. For the CDR3, the DNA is TGTGCCACCAGCAGTGGCCACGGCTTCTCCTATAATTCACCCCTCCACTTT. It yields the protein CATSSGHGFSYNSPLHF.

The CDR3 DNA reads as TGTGCCAGCGGGGCTAGCGGGTACAATGAGCAGTTCTTC. It encodes CASGASGYNEQFF. The V gene is TRBV7-2, the J gene TRBJ2-1, with 8 bases lining up with TRBD2. CDR3 size: 13 residues. V shed 8 bases, J shed 4 bases, and the junction held 4 bases outside the gene matches. Germline values: CDR1 SGHTA, CDR2 FQGNSA.

This chain connects TRBV7-9 to TRBJ2-4; D possibly corresponds to TRBD2 (5 bases). The length of the CDR3 is 11 residues. Trimming removed 6 bases from V and 8 bases from J, with 8 bases in between. Germline CDR1 and CDR2: SEHNR and FQNEAQ (reference sequence). CDR3 in DNA: TGTGCCAGCAGGGGAGAGTACATTCAGTACTTC. Translated, it gives CASRGEYIQYF.

The V call is TRBV4-1, the J call TRBJ2-5; no clear D gene. Germline CDR1 is MGHRA and CDR2 is YSYEKL. Trimming removed 0 bases from V and 5 bases from J, with 4 bases in between. CDR3 length: 12 amino acids. The CDR3 DNA reads TGCGCCAGCAGCCAAGAACTGGAGACCCAGTACTTC. Its translation is CASSQELETQYF.

The V and J genes are TRBV4-1 and TRBJ1-5, with no clear D. Trimming took off 0 bases at V and 7 bases at J, with 13 bases between the two ends. CDR1 is MGHRA and CDR2 is YSYEKL in the germline V gene. CDR3 length: 15 amino acids. The CDR3 DNA reads as TGCGCCAGCAGCCAAGATTTGGTGGATTGGCAGCCCCAGCATTTT. Residues: CASSQDLVDWQPQHF.

The chain combines TRBV5-1 with TRBJ1-2, with D possibly being TRBD1 (5 bases). V shed 3 bases and J shed 6 bases, with 15 bases lying between them. In germline, CDR1 is SGHRS, CDR2 YFSETQ. CDR3 length equals 14 residues. As DNA, the CDR3 is TGCGCCAGCAGCTGGAACCAGGGAGCCAATGGCTACACCTTC. This translates into CASSWNQGANGYTF.

This clone was detected a few times. The chain combines TRBV27 with TRBJ2-2; D uncertain. Germline loops: CDR1 MNHEY, CDR2 SMNVEV (reference sequence). The CDR3 extends over 14 amino acids. V lost 3 bases and J 6 bases, leaving 11 bases between the germline ends. The CDR3 here is CASSFHSLSGELFF. CDR3 nucleotides: TGTGCCAGCAGTTTTCACAGCCTATCCGGGGAGCTGTTTTTT.